Listed below are T cell receptor beta chains from one sample, sequenced in a study of shared clonotypes between healthy human individuals. Method: immunoSEQ multiplex PCR; TCRdb's copy keeps in-frame clones and lacks some. The sample shows approximately 1.5 million clones, 95% to 99% of them seen only once. Specimen: naive CD4+ T cells sorted from blood. These receptors came from a man aged 25 to 40 in good health. Each CDR3 is given with its conserved first and last residue. The D gene is left open where the match is weak.

V gene: TRBV6-5; D gene: .; J gene: TRBJ1-2; CDR3 protein: CASSYSSAGGLYGYTF
V gene: TRBV29-1; D gene: .; J gene: TRBJ1-1; CDR3 protein: CSVGYRFHGLNTEAFF
V gene: TRBV7-8; D gene: .; J gene: TRBJ2-7; CDR3 protein: CASSPLREQGPYEQYF
V gene: TRBV7-9; D gene: .; J gene: TRBJ1-2; CDR3 protein: CASSLGAALTNYGYTF
V gene: TRBV2; D gene: .; J gene: TRBJ1-1; CDR3 protein: CARNQQGTSTEAFF
V gene: TRBV27; D gene: TRBD1; J gene: TRBJ1-2; CDR3 protein: CASSPSGTGGIYGYTF
V gene: TRBV29-1; D gene: .; J gene: TRBJ2-2; CDR3 protein: CSVEAPSRTGELFF
V gene: TRBV5-1; D gene: .; J gene: TRBJ1-5; CDR3 protein: CASSLVGAGDQPQHF
V gene: TRBV9; D gene: .; J gene: TRBJ2-5; CDR3 protein: CASSVDFQETQYF
V gene: TRBV12-5; D gene: TRBD1; J gene: TRBJ1-2; CDR3 protein: CATSRDSYGYTF
V gene: TRBV2; D gene: .; J gene: TRBJ1-4; CDR3 protein: CASTGEKLFF
V gene: TRBV18; D gene: .; J gene: TRBJ2-3; CDR3 protein: CASSPSGSTDTQYF
V gene: TRBV25-1; D gene: .; J gene: TRBJ1-3; CDR3 protein: CASSEPGLGLAGNTIYF
V gene: TRBV9; D gene: .; J gene: TRBJ1-1; CDR3 protein: CASSGQGGRHTEAFF
V gene: TRBV13; D gene: .; J gene: TRBJ1-2; CDR3 protein: CASSSPPLPAAYGYTF
V gene: TRBV19; D gene: TRBD2; J gene: TRBJ2-1; CDR3 protein: CASSKAGAGNEQFF
V gene: TRBV5-1; D gene: .; J gene: TRBJ2-5; CDR3 protein: CASSSLEGKQETQYF
V gene: TRBV7-6; D gene: TRBD2; J gene: TRBJ2-3; CDR3 protein: CASSLAPSGSRGTQYF
V gene: TRBV29-1; D gene: TRBD1; J gene: TRBJ1-2; CDR3 protein: CSATGGASGYTF
V gene: TRBV7-2; D gene: .; J gene: TRBJ2-1; CDR3 protein: CASSLLDYEQFF
V gene: TRBV10-3; D gene: .; J gene: TRBJ2-1; CDR3 protein: CAISESLYSYNEQFF
V gene: TRBV28; D gene: .; J gene: TRBJ1-1; CDR3 protein: CASNSRGTEAFF
V gene: TRBV5-1; D gene: .; J gene: TRBJ2-3; CDR3 protein: CASSLGYTDTQYF
V gene: TRBV6-1; D gene: .; J gene: TRBJ2-7; CDR3 protein: CASRVGAAAPGEQYF
V gene: TRBV5-1; D gene: .; J gene: TRBJ2-1; CDR3 protein: CASSLVGGFGGTYNEQFF